This T cell receptor (beta chain) was observed in a study of identical twins. This clonotype was seen more than once but under ten times. Its antigen is currently unknown. Study-wide findings and caveats: The authors noted that invariant MAIT and iNKT cells could partly confound zero-insertion analyses.

The length of the CDR3 is 12 residues. Trimming took off 7 bases at V and 4 bases at J, with 8 bases between the two ends. Germline-derived CDR1 and CDR2 are MDHEN and SYDVKM. TCRdb analysed the 5' RACE reads with MiXCR anew, one entry per CDR3 protein. Among some 660,000 distinct CDR3 sequences listed, over 8.5% were seen once. The data were also submitted as part of a second study, on yellow fever vaccine responses in identical twins.

This chain uses TRBV28 with TRBJ2-1; tentatively, D is TRBD1 (6 bases). The TCR originated in a woman younger than 30 in good health. Sequenced material: PBMCs. The CDR3 DNA sequence: TGTGCCAGCACCGGACAGTACAATGAGCAGTTCTTC. Translating gives CASTGQYNEQFF.